This TCR beta chain was identified in a study of blood T cell repertoires in COVID-19. The study assigned cohorts using participant-reported clinical history. Trimming took off 6 bases at V and 4 bases at J, with 12 bases between the two ends. The germline V gene has CDR1 MNHEY and CDR2 SVGAGI. This CDR3 region has 13 residues. Profiling relied on immunoSEQ multiplex PCR, and the TCRdb table lists in-frame clones only, not all of them. This table has about 200,000 clones, roughly 90% appearing once. The chain has TRBV6-5 and TRBJ1-2, with unresolved D. Sequenced: PBMCs or T cells enriched from blood (not recorded which). The TCR was taken from a woman aged 25 to 39 with acute COVID-19. The CDR3 region is CASSFDRLYGYTF. In nucleotides, the CDR3 is TGTGCCAGCAGCTTCGACCGACTCTATGGCTACACCTTC.